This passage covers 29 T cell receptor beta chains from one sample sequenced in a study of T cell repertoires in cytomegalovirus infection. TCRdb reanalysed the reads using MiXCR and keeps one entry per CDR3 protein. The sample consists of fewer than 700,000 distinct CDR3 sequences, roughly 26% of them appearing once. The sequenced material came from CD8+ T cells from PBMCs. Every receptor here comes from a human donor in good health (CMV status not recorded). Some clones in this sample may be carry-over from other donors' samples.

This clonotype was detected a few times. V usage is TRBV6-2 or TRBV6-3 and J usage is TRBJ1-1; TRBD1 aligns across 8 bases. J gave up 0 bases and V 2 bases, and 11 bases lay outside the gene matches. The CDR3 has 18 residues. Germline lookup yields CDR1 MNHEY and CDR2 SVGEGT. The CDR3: CASSYGPGGLSLNTEAFF. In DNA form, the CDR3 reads TGTGCCAGCAGTTACGGGCCAGGGGGCCTTTCCTTGAACACTGAAGCTTTCTTT.

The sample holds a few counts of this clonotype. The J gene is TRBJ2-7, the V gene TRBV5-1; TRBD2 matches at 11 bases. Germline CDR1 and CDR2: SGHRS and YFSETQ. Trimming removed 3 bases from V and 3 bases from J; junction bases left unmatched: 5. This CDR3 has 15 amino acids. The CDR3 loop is CASSSGTSGLYEQYV. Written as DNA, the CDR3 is TGCGCCAGCAGCTCCGGGACTAGCGGCCTCTACGAGCAGTACGTC.

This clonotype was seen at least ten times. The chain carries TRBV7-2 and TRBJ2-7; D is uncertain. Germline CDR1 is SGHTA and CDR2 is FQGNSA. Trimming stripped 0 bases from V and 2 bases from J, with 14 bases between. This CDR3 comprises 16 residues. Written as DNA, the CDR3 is TGTGCCAGCAGCTTAGCGATACCCAGCATGGCCTACGAGCAGTACTTC. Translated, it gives CASSLAIPSMAYEQYF. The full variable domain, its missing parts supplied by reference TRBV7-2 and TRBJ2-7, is GAGVSQSPSNKVTEKGKDVELRCDPISGHTALYWYRQSLGQGLEFLIYFQGNSAPDKSGLPSDRFSAERTGGSVSTLTIQRTQQEDSAVYLCASSLAIPSMAYEQYFGPGTRLTVT.

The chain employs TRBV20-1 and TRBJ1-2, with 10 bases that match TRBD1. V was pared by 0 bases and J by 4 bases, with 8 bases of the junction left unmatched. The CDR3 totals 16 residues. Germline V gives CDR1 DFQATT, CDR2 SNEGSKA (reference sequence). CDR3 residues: CSARDLGQGKGYGYTF. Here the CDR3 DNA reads TGCAGTGCTAGAGACCTGGGACAGGGGAAGGGCTATGGCTACACCTTC.

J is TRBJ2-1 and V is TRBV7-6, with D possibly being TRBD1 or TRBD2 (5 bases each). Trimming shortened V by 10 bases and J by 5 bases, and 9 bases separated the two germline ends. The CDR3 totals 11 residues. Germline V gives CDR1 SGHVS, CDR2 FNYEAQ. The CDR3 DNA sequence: TGTGCCACCGGGACGGACAATGAGCAGTTCTTC. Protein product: CATGTDNEQFF.

In DNA form, the CDR3 reads TGTGCCAGCAGTTATTCGTGGACCTACGAGCAGTACTTC. Encoded protein: CASSYSWTYEQYF. The V call is TRBV6-6, the J call TRBJ2-7; no clear D. The CDR3 length is 13 residues. Germline V CDR1 and CDR2: MNHNY, SVGAGI (reference sequence). V was clipped by 3 bases and J by 2 bases, with 8 bases between them.

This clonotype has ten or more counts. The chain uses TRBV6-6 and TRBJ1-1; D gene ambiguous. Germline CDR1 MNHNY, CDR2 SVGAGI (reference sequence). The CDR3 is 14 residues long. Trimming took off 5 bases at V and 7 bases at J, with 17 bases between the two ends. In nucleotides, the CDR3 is TGTGCCAGCAGTACTTTCGGGAGACGGGTTGAAGCTTTCTTT. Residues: CASSTFGRRVEAFF.

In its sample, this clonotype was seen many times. Here the CDR3 reads CASSPIPRDPGGDTQYF. CDR3 in DNA: TGTGCCAGCAGTCCAATCCCCCGGGACCCCGGCGGAGATACGCAGTATTTT. The chain employs TRBV27 and TRBJ2-3; D tentatively reads TRBD1 or TRBD2 (5 bases each). The CDR3 has 17 amino acids. V was shortened by 5 bases and J by 5 bases, with 23 bases between the two germline ends. Per germline, CDR1 MNHEY and CDR2 SMNVEV (reference sequence).

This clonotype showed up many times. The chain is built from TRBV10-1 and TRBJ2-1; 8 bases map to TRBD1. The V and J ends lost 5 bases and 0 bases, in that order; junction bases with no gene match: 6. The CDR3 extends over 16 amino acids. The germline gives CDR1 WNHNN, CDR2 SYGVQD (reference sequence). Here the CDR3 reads CASSSGQGSSYNEQFF. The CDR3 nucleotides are TGCGCCAGCAGTTCTGGACAGGGTAGCTCCTACAATGAGCAGTTCTTC.

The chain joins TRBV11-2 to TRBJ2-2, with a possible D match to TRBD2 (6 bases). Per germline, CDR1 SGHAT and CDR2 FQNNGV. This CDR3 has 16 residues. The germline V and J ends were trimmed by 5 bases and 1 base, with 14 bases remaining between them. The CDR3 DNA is TGTGCCAGCAGCCCACCCGGGACTCTGAACACCGGGGAGCTGTTTTTT. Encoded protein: CASSPPGTLNTGELFF.

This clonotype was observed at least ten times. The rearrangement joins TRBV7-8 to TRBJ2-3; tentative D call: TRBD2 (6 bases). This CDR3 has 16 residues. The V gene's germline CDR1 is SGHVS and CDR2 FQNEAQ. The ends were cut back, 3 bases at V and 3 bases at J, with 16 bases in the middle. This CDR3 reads CASSLGTVLGTDTQYF. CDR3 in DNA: TGTGCCAGCAGCTTGGGGACTGTATTGGGTACAGATACGCAGTATTTT.

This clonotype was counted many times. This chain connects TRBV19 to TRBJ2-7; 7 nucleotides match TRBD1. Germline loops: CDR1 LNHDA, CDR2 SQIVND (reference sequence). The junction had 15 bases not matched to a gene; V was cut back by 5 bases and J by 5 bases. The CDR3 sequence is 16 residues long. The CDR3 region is CASSFRTGRGGDEQYV. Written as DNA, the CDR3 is TGTGCCAGTAGTTTCCGGACAGGCCGGGGTGGTGACGAGCAGTACGTC.

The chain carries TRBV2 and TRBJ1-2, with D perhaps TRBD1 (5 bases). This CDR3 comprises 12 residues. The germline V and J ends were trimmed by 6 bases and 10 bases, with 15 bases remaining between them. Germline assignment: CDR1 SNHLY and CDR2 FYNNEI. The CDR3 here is CASRPGLGDYTF. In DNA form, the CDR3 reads TGTGCCAGCAGGCCGGGGCTGGGTGACTACACCTTC.

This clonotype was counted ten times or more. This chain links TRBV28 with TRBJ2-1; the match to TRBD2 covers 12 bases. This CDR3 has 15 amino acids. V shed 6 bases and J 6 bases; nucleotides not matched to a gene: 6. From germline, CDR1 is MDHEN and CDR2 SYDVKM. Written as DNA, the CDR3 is TGTGCCAGCAGCCCCCTAGCGGGGGGGCCCAATGAGCAGTTCTTC. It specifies CASSPLAGGPNEQFF. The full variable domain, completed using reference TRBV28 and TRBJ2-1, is DVKVTQSSRYLVKRTGEKVFLECVQDMDHENMFWYRQDPGLGLRLIYFSYDVKMKEKGDIPEGYSVSREKKERFSLILESASTNQTSMYLCASSPLAGGPNEQFFGPGTRLTVL.

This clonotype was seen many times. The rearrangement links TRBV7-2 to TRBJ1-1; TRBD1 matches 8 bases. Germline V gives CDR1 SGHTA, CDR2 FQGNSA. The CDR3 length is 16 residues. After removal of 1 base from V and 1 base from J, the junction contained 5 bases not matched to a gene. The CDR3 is CASSLDAGTGNTEAFF. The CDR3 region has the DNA TGTGCCAGCAGCTTAGATGCCGGGACAGGGAACACTGAAGCTTTCTTT.

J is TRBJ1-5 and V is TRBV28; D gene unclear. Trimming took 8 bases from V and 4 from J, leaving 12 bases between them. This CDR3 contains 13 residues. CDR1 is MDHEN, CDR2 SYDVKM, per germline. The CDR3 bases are TGTGCCAGCCACATGCTTAAGAATCAGCCCCAGCATTTT. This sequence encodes CASHMLKNQPQHF. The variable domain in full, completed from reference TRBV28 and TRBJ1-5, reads DVKVTQSSRYLVKRTGEKVFLECVQDMDHENMFWYRQDPGLGLRLIYFSYDVKMKEKGDIPEGYSVSREKKERFSLILESASTNQTSMYLCASHMLKNQPQHFGDGTRLSIL.

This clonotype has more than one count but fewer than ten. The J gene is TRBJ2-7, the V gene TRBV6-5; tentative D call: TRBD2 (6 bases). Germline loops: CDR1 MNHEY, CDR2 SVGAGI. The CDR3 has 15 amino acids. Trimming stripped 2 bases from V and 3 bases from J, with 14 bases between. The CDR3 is CASSYGSMGGYEQYF. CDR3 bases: TGTGCCAGCAGTTACGGCTCCATGGGGGGCTACGAGCAGTACTTC.

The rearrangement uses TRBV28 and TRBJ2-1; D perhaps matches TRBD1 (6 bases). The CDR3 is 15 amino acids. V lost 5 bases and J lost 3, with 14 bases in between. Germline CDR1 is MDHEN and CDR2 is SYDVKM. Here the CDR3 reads CASSPQQGYYNEQFF. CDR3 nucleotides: TGTGCCAGCAGTCCACAACAGGGATACTACAATGAGCAGTTCTTC.

The CDR3 sequence: CASSRDRAVYNEQFF. CDR3 nucleotides: TGTGCCAGCAGTCGAGACAGGGCTGTGTACAATGAGCAGTTCTTC. V and J are TRBV7-4 and TRBJ2-1; 7 bases line up with TRBD1. Germline trimming cut 6 bases from V and 4 bases from J; bases unmatched to any gene: 9. This CDR3 is 15 amino acids long. Germline CDR1 SGHVT, CDR2 SQSDAQ.

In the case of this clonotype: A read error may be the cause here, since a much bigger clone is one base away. CDR3 coding DNA: TGTGCCAACAGTTTCCACGGCCTCTCTGGAAACACCATATATTTT. Translated, it gives CANSFHGLSGNTIYF. V gene TRBV28 combines with J gene TRBJ1-3; D ambiguous. This CDR3 has 15 amino acids. Per the germline V gene, CDR1 is MDHEN and CDR2 is SYDVKM.

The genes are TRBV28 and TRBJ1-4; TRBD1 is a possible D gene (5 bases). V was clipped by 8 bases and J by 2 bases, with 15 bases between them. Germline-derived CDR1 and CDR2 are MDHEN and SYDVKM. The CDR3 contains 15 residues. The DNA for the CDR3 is TGTGCCAGCGCGCAGGGAGCGCTTACTAATGAAAAACTGTTTTTT. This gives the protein CASAQGALTNEKLFF.

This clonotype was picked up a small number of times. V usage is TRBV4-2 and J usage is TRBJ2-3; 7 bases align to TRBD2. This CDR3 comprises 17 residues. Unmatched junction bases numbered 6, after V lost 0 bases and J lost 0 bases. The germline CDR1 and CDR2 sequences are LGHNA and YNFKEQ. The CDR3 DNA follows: TGTGCCAGCAGCCAAGATTTGAGAGCGGGGAGCACAGATACGCAGTATTTT. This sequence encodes CASSQDLRAGSTDTQYF.

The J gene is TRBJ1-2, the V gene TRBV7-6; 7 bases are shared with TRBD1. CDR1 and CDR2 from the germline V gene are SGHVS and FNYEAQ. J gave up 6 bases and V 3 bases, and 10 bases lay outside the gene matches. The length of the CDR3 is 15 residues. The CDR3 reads CASSLGTGVWNGYTF. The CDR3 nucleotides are TGTGCCAGCAGCTTGGGTACAGGGGTCTGGAATGGCTACACCTTC.

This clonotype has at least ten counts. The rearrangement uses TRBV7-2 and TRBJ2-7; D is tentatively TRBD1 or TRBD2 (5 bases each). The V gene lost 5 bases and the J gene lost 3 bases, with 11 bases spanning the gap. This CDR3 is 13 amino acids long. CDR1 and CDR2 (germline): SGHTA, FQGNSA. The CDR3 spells CASSPGTIYEQYV. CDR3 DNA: TGTGCCAGCAGCCCGGGGACGATCTACGAGCAGTACGTC.

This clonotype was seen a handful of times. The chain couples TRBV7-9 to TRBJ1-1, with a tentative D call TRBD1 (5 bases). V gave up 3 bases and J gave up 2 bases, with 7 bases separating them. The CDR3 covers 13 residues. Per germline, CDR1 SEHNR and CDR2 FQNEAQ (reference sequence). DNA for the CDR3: TGTGCCAGCAGCTTCCGGGACAACACTGAAGCTTTCTTT. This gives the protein CASSFRDNTEAFF.

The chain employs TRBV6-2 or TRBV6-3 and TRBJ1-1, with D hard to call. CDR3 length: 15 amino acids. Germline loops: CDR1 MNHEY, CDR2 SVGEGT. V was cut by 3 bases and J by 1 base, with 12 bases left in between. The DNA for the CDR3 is TGTGCCAGCAGTTATTTAAGGACCCCGAACACTGAAGCTTTCTTT. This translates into CASSYLRTPNTEAFF.

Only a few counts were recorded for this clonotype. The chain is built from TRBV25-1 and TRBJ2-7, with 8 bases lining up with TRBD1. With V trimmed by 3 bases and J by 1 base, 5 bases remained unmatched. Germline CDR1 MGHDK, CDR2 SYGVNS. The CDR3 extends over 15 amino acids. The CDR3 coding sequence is TGTGCCAGCAGTGACCAAGGGACAGGATCCTACGAGCAGTACGTC. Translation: CASSDQGTGSYEQYV.

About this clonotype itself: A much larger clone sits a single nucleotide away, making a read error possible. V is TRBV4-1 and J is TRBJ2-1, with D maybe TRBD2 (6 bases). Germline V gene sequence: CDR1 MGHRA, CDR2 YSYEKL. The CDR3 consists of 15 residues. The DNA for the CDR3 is TGCGCCAGCAGCCCACCGGGGGACTCCTACAATGAGCAGTCCTTC. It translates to CASSPPGDSYNEQSF.

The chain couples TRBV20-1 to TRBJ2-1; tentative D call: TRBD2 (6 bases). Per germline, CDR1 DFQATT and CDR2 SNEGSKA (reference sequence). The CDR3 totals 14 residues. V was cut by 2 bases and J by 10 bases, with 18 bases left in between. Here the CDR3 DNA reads TGCAGTGCTAGAACCGAACTAGCTATATGGGAGCAGTTCTTC. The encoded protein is CSARTELAIWEQFF.